This is a list of T cell receptor beta chains from one sample in a study of CXCR3-negative and CXCR3-positive naive CD8 T cells. Reanalyzing the 5' RACE reads, TCRdb keeps one entry per CDR3 protein, without DNA. This sample lists approximately 37,000 distinct CDR3 sequences; its ten largest clones have 7.7%. Sequenced sample: memory CD8+ T cells from blood. These receptors were taken from a human donor in good health. Some clones in this sample may be carry-over from other donors' samples. CDR3s include the opening cysteine and the closing phenylalanine or tryptophan. Size values are once, few and many counts, or a class for expanded clones, and some rows have none.

v_call	clone_size	j_call	cdr3_length	cdr3_aa
TRBV29-1	-	TRBJ2-5	15	CSVEHRGPESETQYF
TRBV29-1	-	TRBJ2-2	17	CSVTIYPGGFEAGELFF
TRBV6-6	-	TRBJ2-2	17	CASSSRLAGDPGGELFF
TRBV7-7	-	TRBJ2-5	14	CASSLDSIQETQYF
TRBV7-2	-	TRBJ2-7	15	CASSPKDRFPYEQYF
TRBV5-4	-	TRBJ1-1	16	CASSLELGGMNTEAFF
TRBV15	medium-sized	TRBJ2-7	15	CATSSEGGTPYEQYF
TRBV10-3	-	TRBJ2-3	17	CAISAGAGPRGTDTQYF
TRBV29-1	-	TRBJ2-5	13	CSVDRLDQETQYF
TRBV29-1	-	TRBJ2-5	13	CSVSGRDQETQYF
TRBV28	-	TRBJ2-1	14	CASTGRGKYNEQFF
TRBV25-1	-	TRBJ1-1	14	CASSGRGAGTEAFF
TRBV7-2	-	TRBJ2-7	13	CASAPGVSYEQYF